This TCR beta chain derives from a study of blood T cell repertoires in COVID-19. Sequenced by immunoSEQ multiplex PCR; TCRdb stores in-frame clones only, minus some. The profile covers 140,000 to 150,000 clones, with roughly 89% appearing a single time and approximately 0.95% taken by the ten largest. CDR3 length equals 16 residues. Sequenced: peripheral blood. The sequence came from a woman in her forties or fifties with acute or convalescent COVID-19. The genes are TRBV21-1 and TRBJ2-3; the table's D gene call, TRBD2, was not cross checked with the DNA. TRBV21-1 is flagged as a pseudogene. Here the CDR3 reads CASSKVRRPNTDTQYF. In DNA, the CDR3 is TGTGCCAGCAGCAAAGTTCGGAGGCCCAACACAGATACGCAGTATTTT.